The clone carrying this TCR beta chain was seen repeatedly, ten times or more. Unique molecular identifiers featured in how the TCRbeta library was prepared. TCRdb recomputed calls from the PCR reads with MiXCR, one row per CDR3 protein. The sample carries about 400,000 distinct CDR3 sequences, about a fifth recorded once. The source of the sample is a study of T-cell reconstitution after alpha-beta-depleted transplantation in children. Germline CDR1 DFQATT, CDR2 SNEGSKA (reference sequence). The CDR3 spans 14 residues. The V end was cut by 4 bases, the J end by 10 bases, with 20 bases between. This chain connects TRBV20-1 to TRBJ2-1; D is uncertain. This specimen consisted of PBMCs from the stem cell graft donor, obtained from the stem cell graft. The sequence came from a human donor who donated a stem cell graft to a child with acute myeloid leukemia. CDR3 sequence: CSANRPNSPSEQFF. CDR3 nucleotide sequence: TGCAGTGCTAATCGGCCTAACTCCCCATCGGAGCAGTTCTTC.